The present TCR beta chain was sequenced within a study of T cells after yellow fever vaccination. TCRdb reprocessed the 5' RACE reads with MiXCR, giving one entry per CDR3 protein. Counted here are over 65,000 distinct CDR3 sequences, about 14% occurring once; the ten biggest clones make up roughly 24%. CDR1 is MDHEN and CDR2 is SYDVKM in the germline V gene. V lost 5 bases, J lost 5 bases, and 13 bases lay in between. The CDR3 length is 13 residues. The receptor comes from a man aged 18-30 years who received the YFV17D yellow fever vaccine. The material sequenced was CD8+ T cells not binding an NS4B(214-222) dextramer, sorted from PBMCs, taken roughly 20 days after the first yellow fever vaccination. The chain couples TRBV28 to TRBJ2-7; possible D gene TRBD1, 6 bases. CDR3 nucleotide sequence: TGTGCCAGCAGTCGACGGGCAGGGGACGAGCAGTACGTC. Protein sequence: CASSRRAGDEQYV.